This record looks at one T cell receptor beta chain sequence and its context. Trimming at V came to 6 bases and at J to 3 bases, leaving 14 bases not matched to a gene. The CDR3 has 17 residues. CDR1 and CDR2 from the germline V gene are WNHNN and SYGVQD (reference sequence). This specimen belongs to a study of blood T cell repertoires in COVID-19. TCRdb keeps only in-frame clones here, not all; method: immunoSEQ multiplex PCR. This sample has fewer than 400,000 clones, with 87% found just once. The sequenced sample was PBMCs or T cells enriched from blood (not recorded which). This sequence joins TRBV10-1 and TRBJ1-1; TRBD1 aligns across 9 bases. The source is a young woman who had recovered from COVID-19. In DNA form, the CDR3 reads TGCGCCAGCAGAGTCCGGGACAGGGCCATCGGGGACACTGAAGCTTTCTTT. It translates to CASRVRDRAIGDTEAFF.